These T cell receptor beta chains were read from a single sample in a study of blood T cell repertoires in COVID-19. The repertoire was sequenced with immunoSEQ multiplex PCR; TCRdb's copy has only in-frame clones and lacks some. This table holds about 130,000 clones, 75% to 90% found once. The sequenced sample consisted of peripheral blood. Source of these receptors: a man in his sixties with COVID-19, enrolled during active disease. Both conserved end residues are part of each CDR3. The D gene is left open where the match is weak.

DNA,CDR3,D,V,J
TGCAGCTCCTGGGGGGGACAGGGGGAGACCCAGTACTTC,CSSWGGQGETQYF,TRBD1,TRBV29-1,TRBJ2-5
TGTGCCAGCTCACCCCGTCGGGGGGAGCAGTTCTTC,CASSPRRGEQFF,NA,TRBV18,TRBJ2-1
TGCAGCGTTGAGGGGCCGGCCAAAAACATTCAGTACTTC,CSVEGPAKNIQYF,NA,TRBV29-1,TRBJ2-4
TGTGCCAGCAGTCGATACCGGACAGGGGGCGCTGGTACCGGGGAGCTGTTTTTT,CASSRYRTGGAGTGELFF,TRBD1,TRBV7-6,TRBJ2-2
TGTGCCAGCAGCTACGGACGGGGGAACACTGAAGCTTTCTTT,CASSYGRGNTEAFF,NA,TRBV14,TRBJ1-1
TGTGCCAGCAGCTTGGTGCAGGGGGTTAACGAGCAGTACTTC,CASSLVQGVNEQYF,TRBD1,TRBV5-4,TRBJ2-7
TGCGCCAGCAGCCCACTCCCAGGGGATGCTAGCACAGATACGCAGTATTTT,CASSPLPGDASTDTQYF,NA,TRBV4-3,TRBJ2-3
TGTGCCACCAGCAAACAGGGGGCCCACTATGGCTACACCTTC,CATSKQGAHYGYTF,TRBD1,TRBV15,TRBJ1-2
TGTGCCAGCAGTGACAGGTCCGGGAGCACTGAAGCTTTCTTT,CASSDRSGSTEAFF,NA,TRBV2,TRBJ1-1
TGTGCCAGTAGTATAGTAAAGTCGGAAGGGAGGCGGTACGAGCAGTACTTC,CASSIVKSEGRRYEQYF,NA,TRBV19,TRBJ2-7
TGTGCCAGTAGATCCCGGAGGATCCACGGATTAGAGTGGGCAACTAATGAAAAACTGTTTTTT,CASRSRRIHGLEWATNEKLFF,NA,TRBV19,TRBJ1-4